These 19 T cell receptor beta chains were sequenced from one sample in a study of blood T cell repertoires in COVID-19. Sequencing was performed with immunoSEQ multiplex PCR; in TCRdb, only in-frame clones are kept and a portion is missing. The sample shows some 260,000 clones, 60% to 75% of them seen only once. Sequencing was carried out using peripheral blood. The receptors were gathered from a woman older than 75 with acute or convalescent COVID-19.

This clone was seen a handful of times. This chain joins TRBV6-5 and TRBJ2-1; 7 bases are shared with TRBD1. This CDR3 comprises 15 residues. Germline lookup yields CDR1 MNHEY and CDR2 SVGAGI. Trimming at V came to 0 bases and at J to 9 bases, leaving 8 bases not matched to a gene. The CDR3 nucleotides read TGTGCCAGCAGTTACTCTGTACAGGGGCGGAGTGAGCAGTTCTTC. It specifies CASSYSVQGRSEQFF.

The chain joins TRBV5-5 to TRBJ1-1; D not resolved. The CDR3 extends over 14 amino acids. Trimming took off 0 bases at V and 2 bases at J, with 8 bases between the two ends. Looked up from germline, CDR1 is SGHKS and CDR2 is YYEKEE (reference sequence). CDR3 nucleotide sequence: TGTGCCAGCAGCTTGGCCGTGAGTAACACTGAAGCTTTCTTT. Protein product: CASSLAVSNTEAFF.

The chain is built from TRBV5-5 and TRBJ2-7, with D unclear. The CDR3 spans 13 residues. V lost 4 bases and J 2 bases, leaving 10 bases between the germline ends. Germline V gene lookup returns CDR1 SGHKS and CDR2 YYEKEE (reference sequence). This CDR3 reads CASSLDIAYEQYF. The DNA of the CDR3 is TGTGCCAGCAGCCTCGACATCGCCTACGAGCAGTACTTC.

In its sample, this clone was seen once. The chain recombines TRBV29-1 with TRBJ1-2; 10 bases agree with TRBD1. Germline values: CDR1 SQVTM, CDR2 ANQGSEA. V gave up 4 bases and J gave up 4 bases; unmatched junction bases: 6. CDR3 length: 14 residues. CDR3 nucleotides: TGCAGCGTTGCCGGGACAGGGGCCGTCTATGGCTACACCTTC. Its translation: CSVAGTGAVYGYTF.

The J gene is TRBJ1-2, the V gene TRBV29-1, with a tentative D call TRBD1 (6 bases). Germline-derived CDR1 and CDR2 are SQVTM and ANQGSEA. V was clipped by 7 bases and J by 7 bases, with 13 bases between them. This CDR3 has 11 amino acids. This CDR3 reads CSAQGGAGYTF. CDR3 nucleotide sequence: TGCAGCGCTCAAGGGGGGGCTGGCTACACCTTC.

In nucleotides, the CDR3 is TGTGCCAGCAGCCATAGGACTGGGACACATGGAGGCTACACCTTC. Its protein is CASSHRTGTHGGYTF. The rearrangement joins TRBV3-1 (or the pseudogene TRBV3-2) to TRBJ1-2; D is perhaps TRBD1 (6 bases). From germline, CDR1 is LGHDT and CDR2 YNNKEL (reference sequence). V was clipped by 3 bases and J by 8 bases, with 19 bases between them. This CDR3 is built from 15 residues.

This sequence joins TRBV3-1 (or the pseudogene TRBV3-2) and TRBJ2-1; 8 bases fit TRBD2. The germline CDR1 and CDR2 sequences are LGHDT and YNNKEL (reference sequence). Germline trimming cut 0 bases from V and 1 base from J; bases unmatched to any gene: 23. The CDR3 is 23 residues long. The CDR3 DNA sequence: TGTGCCAGCAGCCAAGAGATGTGGGGAAGAGACCGGAGAGCGGGGGAATCCTACAATGAGCAGTTCTTC. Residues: CASSQEMWGRDRRAGESYNEQFF.

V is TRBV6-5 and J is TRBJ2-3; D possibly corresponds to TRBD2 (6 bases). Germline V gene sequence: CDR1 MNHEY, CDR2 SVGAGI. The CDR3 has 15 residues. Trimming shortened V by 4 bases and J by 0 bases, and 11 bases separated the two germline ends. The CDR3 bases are TGTGCCAGCAGTTTCGAGGGACTTAGCACAGATACGCAGTATTTT. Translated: CASSFEGLSTDTQYF.

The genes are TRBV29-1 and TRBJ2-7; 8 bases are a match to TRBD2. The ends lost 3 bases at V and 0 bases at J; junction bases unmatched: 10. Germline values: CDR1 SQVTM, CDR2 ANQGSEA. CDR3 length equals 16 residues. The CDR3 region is CSVDARTSSSSYEQYF. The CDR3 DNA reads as TGCAGCGTTGATGCACGGACTAGCTCAAGCTCCTACGAGCAGTACTTC.

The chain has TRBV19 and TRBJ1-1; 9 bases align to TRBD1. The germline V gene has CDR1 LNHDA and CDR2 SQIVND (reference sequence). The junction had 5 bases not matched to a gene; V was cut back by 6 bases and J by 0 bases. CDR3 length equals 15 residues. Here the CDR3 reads CASRLTGGMNTEAFF. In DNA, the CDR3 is TGTGCCAGTAGGTTGACAGGGGGGATGAACACTGAAGCTTTCTTT.

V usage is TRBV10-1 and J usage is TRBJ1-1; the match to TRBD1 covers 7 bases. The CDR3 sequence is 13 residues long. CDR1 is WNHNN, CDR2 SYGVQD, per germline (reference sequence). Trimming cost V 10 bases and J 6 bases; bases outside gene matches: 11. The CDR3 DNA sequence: TGCGCCACCTCACTGGACAGGAGAGCTGAAGCTTTCTTT. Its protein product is CATSLDRRAEAFF.

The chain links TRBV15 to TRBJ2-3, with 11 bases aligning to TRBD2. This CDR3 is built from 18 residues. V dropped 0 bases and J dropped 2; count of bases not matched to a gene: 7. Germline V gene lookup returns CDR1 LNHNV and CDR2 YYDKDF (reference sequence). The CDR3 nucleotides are TGTGCCACCAGCAGAGATGCCCTAGCGGGGGGAACCACAGATACGCAGTATTTT. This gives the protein CATSRDALAGGTTDTQYF.

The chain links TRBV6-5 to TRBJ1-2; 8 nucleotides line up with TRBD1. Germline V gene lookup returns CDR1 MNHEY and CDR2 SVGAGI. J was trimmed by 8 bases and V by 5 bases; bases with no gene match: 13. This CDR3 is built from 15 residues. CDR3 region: CASSPSSGTGGGYTF. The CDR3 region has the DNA TGTGCCAGCAGTCCCTCTTCCGGGACAGGCGGCGGCTACACCTTC.

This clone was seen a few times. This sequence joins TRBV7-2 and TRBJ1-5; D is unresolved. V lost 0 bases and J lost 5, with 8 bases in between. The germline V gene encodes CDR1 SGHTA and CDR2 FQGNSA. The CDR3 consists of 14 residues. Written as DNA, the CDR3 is TGTGCCAGCAGCTTAGCGCCAGATTATCAGCCCCAGCATTTT. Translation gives CASSLAPDYQPQHF.

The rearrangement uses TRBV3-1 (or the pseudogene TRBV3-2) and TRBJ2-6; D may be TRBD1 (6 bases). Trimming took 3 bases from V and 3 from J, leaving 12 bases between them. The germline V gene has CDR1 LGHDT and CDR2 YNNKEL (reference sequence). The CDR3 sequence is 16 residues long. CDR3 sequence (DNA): TGTGCCAGCAGCCAGAGGGGGTACTTTGGGGCCAACGTCCTGACTTTC. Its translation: CASSQRGYFGANVLTF.

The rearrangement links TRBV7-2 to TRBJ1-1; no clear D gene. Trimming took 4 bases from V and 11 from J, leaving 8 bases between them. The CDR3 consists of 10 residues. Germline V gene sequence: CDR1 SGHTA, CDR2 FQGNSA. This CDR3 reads CASSSSRAFF. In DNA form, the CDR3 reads TGTGCCAGCAGCTCATCGAGGGCTTTCTTT.

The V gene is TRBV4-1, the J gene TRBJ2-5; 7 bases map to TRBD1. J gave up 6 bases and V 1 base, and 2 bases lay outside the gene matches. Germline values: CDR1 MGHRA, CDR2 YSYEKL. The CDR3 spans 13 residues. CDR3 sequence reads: CASSQAQGQTQYF. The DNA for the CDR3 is TGCGCCAGCAGCCAAGCACAGGGGCAGACCCAGTACTTC.

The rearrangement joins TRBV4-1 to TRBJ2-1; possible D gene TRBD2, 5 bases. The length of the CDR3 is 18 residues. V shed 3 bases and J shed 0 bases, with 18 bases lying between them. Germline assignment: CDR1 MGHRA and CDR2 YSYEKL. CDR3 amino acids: CASSQSRVAYSSYNEQFF. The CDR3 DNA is TGCGCCAGCAGCCAGAGCCGAGTAGCGTATAGCTCCTACAATGAGCAGTTCTTC.

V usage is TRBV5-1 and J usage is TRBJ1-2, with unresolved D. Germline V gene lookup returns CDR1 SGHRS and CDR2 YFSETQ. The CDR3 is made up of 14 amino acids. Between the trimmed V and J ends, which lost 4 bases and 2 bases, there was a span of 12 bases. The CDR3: CASSAGNQNYGYTF. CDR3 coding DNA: TGCGCCAGCAGCGCGGGGAACCAAAACTATGGCTACACCTTC.